These T cell receptor beta chains were read from a single sample in a study of blood T cell repertoires in COVID-19. Profiling relied on immunoSEQ multiplex PCR, and the TCRdb table lists in-frame clones only, not all of them. The sample lists roughly 90,000 clones; around 85% were seen once. The sample was peripheral blood. The receptors here all came from a woman older than 75 with active or convalescent COVID-19. CDR3s include the opening cysteine and the closing phenylalanine or tryptophan. Fields, in order: D gene, CDR3 length, J gene, clone size, V gene, CDR3 protein, CDR3 DNA. The D gene is left open where the match is weak. A clone size is listed for some rows: how often the clone was seen (once, few, many), or a class if it is expanded.

>TRBD2|19|TRBJ2-2|-|TRBV7-9
CASSPLGLAGVGNTGELFF
TGTGCCAGCAGCCCCCTCGGACTAGCGGGAGTGGGGAACACCGGGGAGCTGTTTTTT
>TRBD2|18|TRBJ2-1|-|TRBV7-9
CASSPRKRTSGKYNEQFF
TGTGCCAGCAGTCCCAGAAAACGGACTAGCGGGAAATACAATGAGCAGTTCTTC
>TRBD1|14|TRBJ2-2|few|TRBV10-3
CAIAVEDRAGELFF
TGTGCCATCGCCGTTGAGGACAGGGCCGGGGAGCTGTTTTTT
>-|13|TRBJ1-1|few|TRBV6-6
CASKGLTNTEAFF
TGTGCCAGCAAGGGGCTCACGAACACTGAAGCTTTCTTT
>-|15|TRBJ2-2|-|TRBV25-1
CASSEWYKSTGELFF
TGTGCCAGCAGTGAATGGTACAAATCCACCGGGGAGCTGTTTTTT
>-|16|TRBJ1-3|-|TRBV4-2
CASSQTQGESGNTIYF
TGTGCCAGCAGCCAAACCCAAGGGGAATCTGGAAACACCATATATTTT
>-|13|TRBJ2-7|-|TRBV7-2
CASSSLRGHEQYF
TGTGCCAGCAGCTCCCTCAGGGGACACGAGCAGTACTTC
>TRBD2|13|TRBJ2-7|-|TRBV6-5
CASRSSGAYEQYF
TGTGCCAGCAGAAGTAGCGGGGCCTACGAGCAGTACTTC
>-|11|TRBJ1-1|once|TRBV10-3
CAIAGNTEAFF
TGTGCCATTGCAGGAAACACTGAAGCTTTCTTT
>TRBD2|17|TRBJ2-5|once|TRBV7-2
CASSSAGGLAGRETQYF
TGTGCCAGCAGCTCAGCTGGTGGGCTAGCGGGGAGGGAGACCCAGTACTTC
>-|13|TRBJ1-1|-|TRBV5-4
CASSWALTTEAFF
TGTGCCAGCAGCTGGGCGCTTACCACTGAAGCTTTCTTT
>TRBD2|17|TRBJ2-1|-|TRBV5-6
CASSSGGVSVWSNEQFF
TGTGCCAGCAGCTCTGGGGGGGTTTCCGTTTGGTCCAATGAGCAGTTCTTC
>-|15|TRBJ2-3|-|TRBV19
CASSLGLPSTDTQYF
TGTGCCAGTAGTCTCGGACTCCCCAGCACAGATACGCAGTATTTT
>-|15|TRBJ1-4|-|TRBV7-2
CASSPPSGGGEKLFF
TGTGCCAGCAGCCCTCCGTCGGGGGGCGGGGAAAAACTGTTTTTT